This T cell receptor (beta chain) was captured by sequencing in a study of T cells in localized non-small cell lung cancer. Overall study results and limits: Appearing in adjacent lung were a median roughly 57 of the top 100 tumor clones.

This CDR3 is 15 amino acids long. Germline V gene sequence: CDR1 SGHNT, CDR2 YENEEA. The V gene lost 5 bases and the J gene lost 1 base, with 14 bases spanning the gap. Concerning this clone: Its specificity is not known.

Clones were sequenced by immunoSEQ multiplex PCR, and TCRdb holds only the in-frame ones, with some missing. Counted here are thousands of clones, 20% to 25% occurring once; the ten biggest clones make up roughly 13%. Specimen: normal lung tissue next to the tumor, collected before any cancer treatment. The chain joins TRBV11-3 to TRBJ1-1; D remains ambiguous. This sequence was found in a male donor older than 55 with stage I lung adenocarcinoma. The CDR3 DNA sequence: TGTGCCAGCAGCGACGCTCGGGCAGGGAACACTGAAGCTTTCTTT. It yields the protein CASSDARAGNTEAFF.